The next 24 T cell receptor beta chains were all read from a single sample in a study of blood T cell repertoires in COVID-19. Clones were read by immunoSEQ multiplex PCR, and TCRdb kept only the in-frame ones, dropping some. This table has more than 75,000 clones, 84% appearing once. The source material was peripheral blood. These receptors all stem from a human donor in a cohort sampled during active COVID-19.

V usage is TRBV11-2 and J usage is TRBJ1-6, with 11 bases lining up with TRBD1. The ends lost 5 bases at V and 13 bases at J; junction bases unmatched: 7. Germline V CDR1 and CDR2: SGHAT, FQNNGV. CDR3 length equals 14 residues. The CDR3 region has the DNA TGTGCCAGCAGCCTGGGACAGGGGGAAGTGCCCCTCCACTTT. Translation: CASSLGQGEVPLHF.

The J gene is TRBJ2-7, the V gene TRBV4-1; D may be TRBD1 (6 bases). CDR1 and CDR2 (germline): MGHRA, YSYEKL. V was trimmed by 4 bases and J by 4 bases, leaving 17 bases between them. The CDR3 is made up of 15 amino acids. The CDR3: CASSRDRQAPYEQYF. CDR3 nucleotides: TGCGCCAGCAGCCGAGACAGACAGGCCCCGTACGAGCAGTACTTC.

The chain joins TRBV15 to TRBJ1-5; 7 nucleotides agree with TRBD1. Germline CDR1 reads LNHNV; CDR2 reads YYDKDF (reference sequence). The V segment lost 1 base and the J segment 6 bases; nucleotides outside the gene matches: 18. The CDR3 has 19 residues. CDR3 sequence reads: CATSRAIGGWGIPSQPQHF. DNA of the CDR3: TGTGCCACCAGCAGAGCTATAGGGGGCTGGGGGATCCCCAGTCAGCCCCAGCATTTT. Using reference TRBV15 and TRBJ1-5 for the parts outside the CDR3, the full variable domain is DAMVIQNPRYQVTQFGKPVTLSCSQTLNHNVMYWYQQKSSQAPKLLFHYYDKDFNNEADTPDNFQSRRPNTSFCFLDIRSPGLGDTAMYLCATSRAIGGWGIPSQPQHFGDGTRLSIL.

This clone was found once. This chain connects TRBV29-1 to TRBJ1-5; D is unresolved. The germline V gene encodes CDR1 SQVTM and CDR2 ANQGSEA. V was shortened by 6 bases and J by 4 bases, with 10 bases between the two germline ends. The CDR3 has 12 amino acids. CDR3 sequence (DNA): TGCAGCGTCGGGAATGGGAATCAGCCCCAGCATTTT. It specifies CSVGNGNQPQHF.

This chain joins TRBV2 and TRBJ1-5, with TRBD1 as a possible D gene (5 bases). CDR3 length equals 14 residues. The germline V gene has CDR1 SNHLY and CDR2 FYNNEI. The ends were cut back, 7 bases at V and 11 bases at J, with 21 bases in the middle. The CDR3 here is CASKTAQGMATQHF. The CDR3 DNA reads as TGTGCCAGCAAGACCGCGCAGGGTATGGCGACCCAGCATTTT.

The chain uses TRBV6-4 and TRBJ2-1; possible D gene TRBD1, 6 bases. Between the trimmed V and J ends, which lost 6 bases and 1 base, there was a span of 13 bases. Looked up from germline, CDR1 is MRHNA and CDR2 is SNTAGT. The CDR3 has 15 amino acids. The CDR3 sequence is CASSETGWSYNEQFF. The CDR3 DNA is TGTGCCAGCAGCGAAACAGGGTGGTCCTACAATGAGCAGTTCTTC.

J is TRBJ2-7 and V is TRBV10-3; 8 bases match TRBD2. The CDR3 runs to 12 residues. Losses at the gene ends were 9 bases for V and 6 bases for J; bases not matched to a gene: 7. Germline V gene data show CDR1 as ENHRY and CDR2 as SYGVKD. CDR3 in DNA: TGTGCCATTTCCACCGGGGGGGTCGAGCAGTACTTC. Protein product: CAISTGGVEQYF.

The chain joins TRBV11-2 to TRBJ1-2; 8 positions agree with TRBD1. This CDR3 region has 14 residues. Losses at the gene ends were 6 bases for V and 8 bases for J; bases not matched to a gene: 11. Looked up from germline, CDR1 is SGHAT and CDR2 is FQNNGV. CDR3 amino acids: CASRTDRGSGGYTF. CDR3 sequence (DNA): TGTGCCAGCAGAACCGACAGGGGATCGGGCGGCTACACCTTC. Full variable domain (rest looked up from reference TRBV11-2 and TRBJ1-2): EAGVAQSPRYKIIEKRQSVAFWCNPISGHATLYWYQQILGQGPKLLIQFQNNGVVDDSQLPKDRFSAERLKGVDSTLKIQPAKLEDSAVYLCASRTDRGSGGYTFGSGTRLTVV.

The sample holds a few counts of this clone. The chain joins TRBV6-2 or TRBV6-3 to TRBJ1-4; D perhaps matches TRBD1 (5 bases). The V gene lost 5 bases and the J gene lost 0 bases, with 10 bases spanning the gap. CDR3 length equals 15 residues. From germline, CDR1 is MNHEY and CDR2 SVGEGT. Written as DNA, the CDR3 is TGTGCCAGCAGTGGTCCACAGGCAACTAATGAAAAACTGTTTTTT. Translating it yields CASSGPQATNEKLFF.

The chain carries TRBV5-5 and TRBJ1-1, with 7 bases matching TRBD1. Germline CDR1 SGHKS, CDR2 YYEKEE (reference sequence). The CDR3 consists of 15 residues. J gave up 0 bases and V 4 bases, and 6 bases lay outside the gene matches. This CDR3 reads CASSPRTGLNTEAFF. CDR3 bases: TGTGCCAGCAGCCCCCGGACAGGTCTGAACACTGAAGCTTTCTTT.

The chain employs TRBV2 and TRBJ2-1, with 7 bases aligning to TRBD2. Trimming took 6 bases from V and 0 from J; bases not matched to a gene: 8. The CDR3 contains 16 residues. Germline CDR1 reads SNHLY; CDR2 reads FYNNEI. The CDR3 region is CASRGGTSRSYNEQFF. In nucleotides, the CDR3 is TGTGCCAGCAGGGGGGGGACTTCCCGCTCCTACAATGAGCAGTTCTTC.

Written as DNA, the CDR3 is TGTGCCAGCAGCTTAGGGCTAGTGGCCGATACGCAGTATTTT. Encoded protein: CASSLGLVADTQYF. The chain couples TRBV7-2 to TRBJ2-3; D uncertain. The CDR3 is made up of 14 amino acids. Germline loops: CDR1 SGHTA, CDR2 FQGNSA. Trimming removed 1 base at V and 6 bases at J, with 11 bases between.

This chain connects TRBV14 to TRBJ2-1; TRBD1 matches at 11 bases. The germline CDR1 and CDR2 sequences are SGHDN and FVKESK. V was clipped by 2 bases and J by 4 bases; unmatched bases: 4. The length of the CDR3 is 16 residues. CDR3 DNA: TGTGCCAGCAGCCAACTGGGACAGGGGGGGTACAATGAGCAGTTCTTC. Translation: CASSQLGQGGYNEQFF.

The chain has TRBV11-2 and TRBJ2-3; 11 nucleotides agree with TRBD2. Germline lookup yields CDR1 SGHAT and CDR2 FQNNGV. The CDR3 loop spans 16 amino acids. Trimming cost V 1 base and J 3 bases; bases outside gene matches: 3. The CDR3 bases are TGTGCCAGCAGCTTAGCCCGACTAGCGGGAACAGATACGCAGTATTTT. This translates into CASSLARLAGTDTQYF.

V usage is TRBV18 and J usage is TRBJ1-4; 8 positions match TRBD1. With V trimmed by 5 bases and J by 11 bases, 4 bases remained unmatched. There are 12 residues in the CDR3. Germline CDR1 is KGHSH and CDR2 is LQKENI. CDR3 coding DNA: TGTGCCAGCTCAGAGGACAGGGAGAAACTGTTTTTT. As protein: CASSEDREKLFF.

V and J are TRBV11-3 and TRBJ2-5, with 9 bases that match TRBD2. The J segment lost 0 bases and the V segment lost 4 bases, leaving 9 bases of the junction unmatched. The CDR3 is made up of 17 amino acids. The germline V gene has CDR1 SGHNT and CDR2 YENEEA. The CDR3, as DNA: TGTGCCAGCAGCTGGGCTAGCGGGGTGGGACACCAAGAGACCCAGTACTTC. Protein sequence: CASSWASGVGHQETQYF.

This sequence joins TRBV29-1 and TRBJ1-1; 11 nucleotides line up with TRBD1. The germline V gene has CDR1 SQVTM and CDR2 ANQGSEA. V lost 3 bases, J lost 3 bases, and 9 bases stayed unmatched. This CDR3 comprises 16 residues. The CDR3 here is CSVDARTGGAYTEAFF. DNA for the CDR3: TGCAGCGTTGATGCACGGACAGGGGGCGCGTACACTGAAGCTTTCTTT.

CDR3 sequence reads: CSVEPSYPGGYTF. The CDR3 nucleotides read TGCAGCGTTGAACCCTCGTATCCGGGTGGCTACACCTTC. The V gene is TRBV29-1, the J gene TRBJ1-2, with D unclear. CDR3 length equals 13 residues. Germline V gives CDR1 SQVTM, CDR2 ANQGSEA. Trimming cost V 2 bases and J 7 bases, with 14 bases left between them.

A single count supports this clone. The V gene is TRBV5-1, the J gene TRBJ2-7, with 7 bases lining up with TRBD1. This CDR3 comprises 14 residues. The junction had 8 bases not matched to a gene; V was cut back by 5 bases and J by 3 bases. Germline CDR1 is SGHRS and CDR2 is YFSETQ. CDR3 amino acids: CASRPGQDHYEQYF. The CDR3 DNA is TGCGCCAGCAGACCCGGACAGGACCACTACGAGCAGTACTTC.

V usage is TRBV7-8 and J usage is TRBJ1-2; the match to TRBD1 covers 9 bases. The CDR3 totals 13 residues. V trimming: 3 bases; J trimming: 5 bases; junction bases outside the gene matches: 1. Germline V gives CDR1 SGHVS, CDR2 FQNEAQ. CDR3 sequence reads: CASSLTGGYGYTF. In DNA form, the CDR3 reads TGTGCCAGCAGCTTGACAGGGGGATATGGCTACACCTTC.

In its sample, this clone was seen once. This rearrangement joins TRBV7-9 to TRBJ2-7; no firm D call. The germline V gene has CDR1 SEHNR and CDR2 FQNEAQ (reference sequence). Between the trimmed V and J ends, which lost 5 bases and 5 bases, there was a span of 7 bases. The CDR3 has 11 amino acids. This CDR3 is CASSPQNEQYF. In nucleotides, the CDR3 is TGTGCCAGCAGCCCCCAAAACGAGCAGTACTTC. Combining the CDR3 with reference TRBV7-9 and TRBJ2-7 gives the whole variable domain DTGVSQNPRHKITKRGQNVTFRCDPISEHNRLYWYRQTLGQGPEFLTYFQNEAQLEKSRLLSDRFSAERPKGSFSTLEIQRTEQGDSAMYLCASSPQNEQYFGPGTRLTVT.

This sequence joins TRBV6-1 and TRBJ2-1, with TRBD2 identical over 8 bases. Per germline, CDR1 MNHNS and CDR2 SASEGT. After removal of 4 bases from V and 9 bases from J, the junction contained 14 bases not matched to a gene. CDR3 length: 16 amino acids. The chain's CDR3 is CASSGQTSGRGTEQFF. The DNA for the CDR3 is TGTGCCAGCAGTGGTCAGACCAGCGGGAGAGGTACTGAGCAGTTCTTC.

The chain combines TRBV25-1 with TRBJ1-4, with a possible D match to TRBD1 (6 bases). With 3 bases removed from V and 6 bases from J, the gap between germline ends came to 14 bases. The V gene's germline CDR1 is MGHDK and CDR2 SYGVNS. The CDR3 totals 15 residues. CDR3 coding DNA: TGTGCCAGCAGTGATTCTCGGGGGGCTTATGAAAAACTGTTTTTT. Its translation: CASSDSRGAYEKLFF.

The chain carries TRBV4-1 and TRBJ1-6, with D possibly TRBD1 on 5 matching bases. V shed 4 bases and J shed 3 bases, with 19 bases lying between them. Germline CDR1 is MGHRA and CDR2 is YSYEKL. This CDR3 is built from 18 residues. This CDR3 reads CASSRKETDPDYNSPLHF. Here the CDR3 DNA reads TGCGCCAGCAGCCGGAAGGAGACAGACCCTGACTATAATTCACCCCTCCACTTT.